The clone carrying this T cell receptor beta chain has more than one count but fewer than ten. What it recognizes is unknown. This CDR3 is built from 14 residues. The V end was cut by 7 bases, the J end by 4 bases, with 13 bases between. The data were obtained in a study of T cells after yellow fever vaccination. The study's findings and limits: Re-detected after boosting: most primary clones, 96% of CD4 and over 80% of CD8. Only a minor proportion of clonotypes was detected across both CD4 and CD8 compartments. Weaker overall, the secondary response nonetheless peaked faster (day 5 versus 15).

The authors made TCR cDNA by 5'RACE template switching, adding a universal primer site and UMIs. In TCRdb, the 5' RACE reads were re-called with MiXCR into one record per CDR3 protein. Of about 350,000 distinct CDR3 sequences listed, around 10% are singletons. The receptor's source is a man aged 18-30 years who received the YFV17D yellow fever vaccine. Sequenced material: PBMCs, taken on the day of the first yellow fever vaccination. The chain joins TRBV12-3 or TRBV12-4 to TRBJ2-2, with TRBD1 as a possible D gene (6 bases). CDR3 region: CASTRDIITGELFF. The CDR3 DNA reads as TGTGCCAGCACCCGGGACATTATCACCGGGGAGCTGTTTTTT.